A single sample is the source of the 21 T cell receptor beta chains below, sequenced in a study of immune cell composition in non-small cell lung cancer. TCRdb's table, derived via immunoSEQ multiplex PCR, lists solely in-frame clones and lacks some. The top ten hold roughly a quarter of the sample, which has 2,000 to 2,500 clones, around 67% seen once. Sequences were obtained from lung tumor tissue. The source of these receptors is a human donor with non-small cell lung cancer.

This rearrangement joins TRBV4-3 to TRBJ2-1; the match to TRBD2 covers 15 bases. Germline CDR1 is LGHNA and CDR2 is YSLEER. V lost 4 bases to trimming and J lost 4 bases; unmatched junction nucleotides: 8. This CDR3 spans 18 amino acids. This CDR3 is CASSRIGLAGGKYNEQFF. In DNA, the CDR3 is TGCGCCAGCAGCCGGATTGGACTAGCGGGAGGGAAATACAATGAGCAGTTCTTC.

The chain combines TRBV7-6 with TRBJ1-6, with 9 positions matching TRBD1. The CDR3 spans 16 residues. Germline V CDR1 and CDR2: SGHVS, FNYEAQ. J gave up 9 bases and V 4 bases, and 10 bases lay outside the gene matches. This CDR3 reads CASSSRGGQGFSPLHF. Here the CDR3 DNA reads TGTGCCAGCAGCTCCCGCGGGGGACAGGGTTTTTCACCCCTCCACTTT.

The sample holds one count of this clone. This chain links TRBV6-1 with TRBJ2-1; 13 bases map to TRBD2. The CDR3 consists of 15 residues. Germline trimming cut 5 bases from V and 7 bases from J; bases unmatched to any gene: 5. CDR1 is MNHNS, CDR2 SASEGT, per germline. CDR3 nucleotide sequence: TGTGCCAGCAGTCACACTAGCGGGGGGGCAAATGAGCAGTTCTTC. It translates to CASSHTSGGANEQFF.

CDR3 in amino acids: CASSLRSGIGNQPQHF. The CDR3 DNA reads TGTGCCAGCAGTTTACGGTCGGGAATAGGCAATCAGCCCCAGCATTTT. This rearrangement joins TRBV7-2 to TRBJ1-5; no definite D call. The CDR3 consists of 16 residues. The germline V gene encodes CDR1 SGHTA and CDR2 FQGNSA. V lost 6 bases, J lost 2 bases, and 17 bases lay in between.

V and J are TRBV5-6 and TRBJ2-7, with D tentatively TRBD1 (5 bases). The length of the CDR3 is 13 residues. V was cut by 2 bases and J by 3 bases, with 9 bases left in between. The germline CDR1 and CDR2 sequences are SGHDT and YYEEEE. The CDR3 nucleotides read TGTGCCAGCAGCTTCAGGGCAGGCTACGAGCAGTACTTC. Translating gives CASSFRAGYEQYF.

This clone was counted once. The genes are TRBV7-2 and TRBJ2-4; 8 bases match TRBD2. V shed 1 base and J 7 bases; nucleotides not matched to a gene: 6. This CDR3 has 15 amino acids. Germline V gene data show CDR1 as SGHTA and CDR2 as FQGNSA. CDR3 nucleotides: TGTGCCAGCAGCTTAGACACGGGGGGGCGGAACATTCAGTACTTC. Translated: CASSLDTGGRNIQYF.

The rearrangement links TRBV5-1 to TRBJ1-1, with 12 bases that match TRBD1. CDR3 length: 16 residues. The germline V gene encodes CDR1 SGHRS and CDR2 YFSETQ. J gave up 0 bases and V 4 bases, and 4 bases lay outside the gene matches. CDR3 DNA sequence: TGCGCCAGCAGCGGGGGACAGGGGGCGATGAACACTGAAGCTTTCTTT. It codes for CASSGGQGAMNTEAFF.

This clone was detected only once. The CDR3 spells CASSLESGVTYEQYF. The CDR3 DNA reads as TGCGCCAGCAGCTTGGAATCGGGGGTTACCTACGAGCAGTACTTC. The chain combines TRBV5-1 with TRBJ2-7, with a possible D match to TRBD2 (6 bases). The V gene's germline CDR1 is SGHRS and CDR2 YFSETQ. The CDR3 is made up of 15 amino acids. V dropped 0 bases and J dropped 2 bases, with 12 bases sitting between them. Variable domain in full (rest from reference TRBV5-1 and TRBJ2-7): KAGVTQTPRYLIKTRGQQVTLSCSPISGHRSVSWYQQTPGQGLQFLFEYFSETQRNKGNFPGRFSGRQFSNSRSEMNVSTLELGDSALYLCASSLESGVTYEQYFGPGTRLTVT.

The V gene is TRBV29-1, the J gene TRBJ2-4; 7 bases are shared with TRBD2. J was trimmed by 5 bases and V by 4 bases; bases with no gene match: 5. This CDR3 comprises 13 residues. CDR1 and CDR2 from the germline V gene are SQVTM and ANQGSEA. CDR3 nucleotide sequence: TGCAGCGTTGTGCGGCTAGCGGAAAACATTCAGTACTTC. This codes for CSVVRLAENIQYF.

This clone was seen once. This CDR3 reads CASSQDSSYYEQYV. The CDR3 DNA is TGCGCCAGCAGCCAAGATTCTAGCTACTACGAGCAGTACGTC. The chain recombines TRBV4-1 with TRBJ2-7; possible D gene TRBD2, 5 bases. The CDR3 is 14 amino acids. Germline V CDR1 and CDR2: MGHRA, YSYEKL. The V gene lost 0 bases and the J gene lost 3 bases, with 9 bases spanning the gap.

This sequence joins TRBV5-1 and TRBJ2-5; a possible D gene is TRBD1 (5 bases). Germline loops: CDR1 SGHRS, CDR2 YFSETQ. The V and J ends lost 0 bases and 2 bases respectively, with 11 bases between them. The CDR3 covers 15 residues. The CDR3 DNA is TGCGCCAGCAGCTTGGCCACAGGTTTACAAGAGACCCAGTACTTC. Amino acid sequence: CASSLATGLQETQYF.

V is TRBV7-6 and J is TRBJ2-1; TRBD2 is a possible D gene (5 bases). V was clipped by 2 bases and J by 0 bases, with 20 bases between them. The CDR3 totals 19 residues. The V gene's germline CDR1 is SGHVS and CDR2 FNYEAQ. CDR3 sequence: CASSLPTVDRGSSYNEQFF. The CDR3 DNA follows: TGTGCCAGCAGCTTACCAACAGTGGACCGAGGGAGCTCCTACAATGAGCAGTTCTTC.

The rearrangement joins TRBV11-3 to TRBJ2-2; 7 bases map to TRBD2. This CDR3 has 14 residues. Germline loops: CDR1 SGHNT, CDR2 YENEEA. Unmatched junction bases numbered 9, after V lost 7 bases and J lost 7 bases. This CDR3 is CASIEREGSGELFF. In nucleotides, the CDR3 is TGTGCCAGCATCGAGAGGGAGGGGAGCGGGGAGCTGTTTTTT. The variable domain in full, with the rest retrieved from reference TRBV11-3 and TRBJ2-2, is EAGVVQSPRYKIIEKKQPVAFWCNPISGHNTLYWYLQNLGQGPELLIRYENEEAVDDSQLPKDRFSAERLKGVDSTLKIQPAELGDSAVYLCASIEREGSGELFFGEGSRLTVL.

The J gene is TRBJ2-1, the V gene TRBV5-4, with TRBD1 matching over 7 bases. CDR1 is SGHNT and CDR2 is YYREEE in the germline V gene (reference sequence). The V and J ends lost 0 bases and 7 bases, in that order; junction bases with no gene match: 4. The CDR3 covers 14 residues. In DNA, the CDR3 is TGTGCCAGCAGCTTGGAACAGGGGCTGAATGAGCAGTTCTTC. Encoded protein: CASSLEQGLNEQFF.

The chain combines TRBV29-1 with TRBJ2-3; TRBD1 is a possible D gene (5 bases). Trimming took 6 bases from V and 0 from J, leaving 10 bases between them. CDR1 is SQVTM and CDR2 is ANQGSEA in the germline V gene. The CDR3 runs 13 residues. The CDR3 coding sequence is TGCAGCGTGCTAGGGGTGAGCACAGATACGCAGTATTTT. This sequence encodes CSVLGVSTDTQYF.

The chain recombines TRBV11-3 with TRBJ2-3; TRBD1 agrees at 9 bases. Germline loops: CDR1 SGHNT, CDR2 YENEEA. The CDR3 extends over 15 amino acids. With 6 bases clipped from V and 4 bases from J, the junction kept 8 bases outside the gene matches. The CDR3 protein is CASSRGTGYSDTQYF. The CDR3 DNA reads TGTGCCAGCAGTCGGGGGACAGGGTATTCAGATACGCAGTATTTT. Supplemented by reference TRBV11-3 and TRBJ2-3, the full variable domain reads EAGVVQSPRYKIIEKKQPVAFWCNPISGHNTLYWYLQNLGQGPELLIRYENEEAVDDSQLPKDRFSAERLKGVDSTLKIQPAELGDSAVYLCASSRGTGYSDTQYFGPGTRLTVL.

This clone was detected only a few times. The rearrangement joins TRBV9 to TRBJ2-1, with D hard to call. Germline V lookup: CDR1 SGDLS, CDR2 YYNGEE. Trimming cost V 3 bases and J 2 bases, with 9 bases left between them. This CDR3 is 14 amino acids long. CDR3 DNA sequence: TGTGCCAGCAGCGGCGCCAAAGCCTACAATGAGCAGTTCTTC. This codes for CASSGAKAYNEQFF.

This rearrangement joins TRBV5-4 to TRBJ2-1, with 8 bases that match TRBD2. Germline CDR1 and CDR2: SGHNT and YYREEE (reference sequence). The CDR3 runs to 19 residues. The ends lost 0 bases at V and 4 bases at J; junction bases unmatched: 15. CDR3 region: CASSLDFLASGPLYNEQFF. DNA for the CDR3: TGTGCCAGCAGCTTGGATTTTCTGGCTAGCGGGCCACTTTACAATGAGCAGTTCTTC.

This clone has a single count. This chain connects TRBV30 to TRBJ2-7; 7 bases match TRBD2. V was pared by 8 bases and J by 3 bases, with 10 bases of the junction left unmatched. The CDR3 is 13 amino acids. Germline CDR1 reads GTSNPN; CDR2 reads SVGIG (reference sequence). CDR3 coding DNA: TGTGCCGACGGGGGAGGGTCCCTCTACGAGCAGTACGTC. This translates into CADGGGSLYEQYV.

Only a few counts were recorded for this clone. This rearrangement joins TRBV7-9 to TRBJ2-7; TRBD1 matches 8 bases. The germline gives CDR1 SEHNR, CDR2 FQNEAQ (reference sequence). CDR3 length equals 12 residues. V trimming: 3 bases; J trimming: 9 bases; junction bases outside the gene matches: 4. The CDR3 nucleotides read TGTGCCAGCAGCTTTACCGACAGGGGGCAGTACTTC. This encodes CASSFTDRGQYF.

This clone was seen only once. The CDR3 protein is CASSVGSGTGDVYYEQYF. The CDR3 DNA reads as TGTGCCAGCAGCGTCGGTTCCGGGACAGGGGACGTTTATTACGAGCAGTACTTC. The chain carries TRBV9 and TRBJ2-7, with 10 positions matching TRBD1. V lost 2 bases to trimming and J lost 4 bases; unmatched junction nucleotides: 15. This CDR3 has 18 amino acids. Germline V gene data show CDR1 as SGDLS and CDR2 as YYNGEE.